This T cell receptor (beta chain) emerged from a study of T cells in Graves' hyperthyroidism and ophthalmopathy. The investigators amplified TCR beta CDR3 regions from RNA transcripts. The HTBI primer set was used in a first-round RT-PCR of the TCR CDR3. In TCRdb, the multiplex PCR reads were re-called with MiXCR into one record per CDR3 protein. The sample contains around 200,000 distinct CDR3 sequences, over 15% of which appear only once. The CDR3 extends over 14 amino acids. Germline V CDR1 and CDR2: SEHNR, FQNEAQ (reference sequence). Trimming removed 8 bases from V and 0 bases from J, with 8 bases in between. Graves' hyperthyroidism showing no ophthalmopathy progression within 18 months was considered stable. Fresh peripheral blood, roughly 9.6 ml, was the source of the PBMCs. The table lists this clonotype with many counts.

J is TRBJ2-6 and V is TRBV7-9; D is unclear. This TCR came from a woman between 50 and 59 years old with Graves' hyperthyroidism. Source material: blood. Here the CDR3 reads CASVQASGANVLTF. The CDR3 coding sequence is TGTGCCAGCGTCCAAGCCTCTGGGGCCAACGTCCTGACTTTC.